The 8 T cell receptor beta chains below were found in one sample sequenced in a study of blood T cell repertoires in COVID-19. Some clones are missing from TCRdb's copy, which holds only in-frame ones; the method was immunoSEQ multiplex PCR. The sample gives approximately 300,000 clones, over 75% of which show up once; 0.75% to 0.95% is in the top ten. The sequenced material came from peripheral blood. These receptors were taken from a human donor with COVID-19, enrolled during active disease. The donor label of this sample is uncertain.

The V and J genes are TRBV30 and TRBJ2-3; no firm D call. The germline V and J ends were trimmed by 1 base and 7 bases, with 12 bases remaining between them. The CDR3 extends over 13 amino acids. The germline gives CDR1 GTSNPN, CDR2 SVGIG (reference sequence). CDR3 protein: CAWSGFRRNTQYF. Here the CDR3 DNA reads TGTGCCTGGAGTGGTTTTAGGCGGAATACGCAGTATTTT.

The chain couples TRBV7-3 to TRBJ2-5; D is undetermined. The CDR3 runs 15 residues. Germline-derived CDR1 and CDR2 are SGHTA and FQGTGA. V was cut by 1 base and J by 1 base, with 10 bases left in between. CDR3 in amino acids: CASSLSGSIQETQYF. The CDR3 bases are TGTGCCAGCAGCTTAAGCGGCAGTATCCAAGAGACCCAGTACTTC.

Remarks on this clone: Other DNA sequences in the sample encode the same CDR3. The V gene is TRBV28, the J gene TRBJ1-4; TRBD1 might be the D (5 bases). V was shortened by 3 bases and J by 11 bases, with 10 bases between the two germline ends. Looked up from germline, CDR1 is MDHEN and CDR2 is SYDVKM. The CDR3 is made up of 12 amino acids. CDR3 residues: CASSLGGEKLFF. The DNA of the CDR3 is TGTGCCAGCAGTTTGGGGGGGGAGAAACTGTTTTTT. Filled out from reference TRBV28 and TRBJ1-4, the complete variable domain reads DVKVTQSSRYLVKRTGEKVFLECVQDMDHENMFWYRQDPGLGLRLIYFSYDVKMKEKGDIPEGYSVSREKKERFSLILESASTNQTSMYLCASSLGGEKLFFGSGTQLSVL.

The chain recombines TRBV11-2 with TRBJ1-1; D might be TRBD1 (5 bases). Germline V lookup: CDR1 SGHAT, CDR2 FQNNGV. The CDR3 has 15 residues. Trimming took 5 bases from V and 4 from J, leaving 17 bases between them. For the CDR3, the DNA is TGTGCCAGCAGCCCCTCGGCAGGGTGGAGCACTGAAGCTTTCTTT. This sequence encodes CASSPSAGWSTEAFF.

This chain connects TRBV9 to TRBJ2-5; TRBD2 aligns across 8 bases. CDR3 size: 16 residues. The germline CDR1 and CDR2 sequences are SGDLS and YYNGEE. The J segment lost 5 bases and the V segment lost 3 bases, leaving 12 bases of the junction unmatched. The CDR3 nucleotides read TGTGCCAGCAGCGGGGGGCAGGGACTAGTTTACGAGACCCAGTACTTC. Amino acid sequence: CASSGGQGLVYETQYF.

In DNA, the CDR3 is TGTGCCTGGTCGGCCGACAGGGTCCCCTATGGCTACACCTTC. Protein sequence: CAWSADRVPYGYTF. The chain uses TRBV30 and TRBJ1-2, with 7 bases aligning to TRBD1. Germline lookup yields CDR1 GTSNPN and CDR2 SVGIG (reference sequence). The CDR3 is 14 residues long. V shed 5 bases, J shed 4 bases, and the junction held 10 bases outside the gene matches.

This clone showed up just once. J is TRBJ2-7 and V is TRBV2; perhaps TRBD2 as D (5 bases). CDR3 length: 14 residues. Germline CDR1 SNHLY, CDR2 FYNNEI. V shed 11 bases and J shed 2 bases, with 19 bases lying between them. CDR3 DNA: TGTGCCGTCGTCACTGCGGCGGGTACCTACGAGCAGTACTTC. Translating it yields CAVVTAAGTYEQYF.

CDR3 protein: CASSLHLDQPGTVSYEQYF. In DNA, the CDR3 is TGTGCCAGCAGCCTACACTTAGACCAACCCGGGACAGTCTCCTACGAGCAGTACTTC. The chain is built from TRBV14 and TRBJ2-7, with 7 positions matching TRBD1. The CDR3 length is 19 residues. V lost 4 bases to trimming and J lost 0 bases; unmatched junction nucleotides: 18. The germline gives CDR1 SGHDN, CDR2 FVKESK. Looking up the rest from reference TRBV14 and TRBJ2-7 gives the full variable domain: EAGVTQFPSHSVIEKGQTVTLRCDPISGHDNLYWYRRVMGKEIKFLLHFVKESKQDESGMPNNRFLAERTGGTYSTLKVQPAELEDSGVYFCASSLHLDQPGTVSYEQYFGPGTRLTVT.